This entry features one T cell receptor (beta chain) sequence. Its target antigen remains unknown. No quality values exist for individual bases; no much larger clone is one base distant. The data derive from a study of blood T cells in healthy people across ages (dated by TCRdb to 2013 to 2016). Study-wide context: Template switching captured roughly one uniquely barcoded TCR beta cDNA molecule per two T cells in model experiments. The donors were split into four age groups: young (average 16 years), middle-aged (about 40), aged (over 55) and long-lived (approximately 80). Using the same blood draw, the study looked at two additional independent replicas of 1 million unique cDNA reads for two donors, one aged 18 to 30 and the other aged 80 or older. To track age-related changes in TCR beta repertoire diversity, the study relied on deep sequencing normalized with unique cDNA molecular identifiers.

Results the study describes overall, beyond this receptor: Estimates of total diversity from one million sequenced T cells were regarded as lower bounds and underestimates. Because profiling used bulk unsorted PBMCs, naive and antigen-experienced compartments could not be compared conclusively. Because donor CMV infection status was unknown, age-related changes in expanded clonotypes were potentially confounded. Compared with the aged group, more naive CD4+ T cells, fewer expanded clones and increased TCR diversity were shown by the long-lived group, suggesting age selection. The percentage of naive T cells measured by flow cytometry correlated strongly with observed TCR beta diversity. As age increased, observed TCR beta diversity per million T cells dropped in a roughly linear way, and a significant reduction was already evident by age around 41.

V and J lose 3 bases and 8 bases, and a span of 22 bases separates them. CDR1 MNHEY and CDR2 SMNVEV are derived from the germline V gene (reference sequence). The CDR3 spans 17 residues, from the cysteine through the phenylalanine. The sequence is cut down to CDR3 DNA, 51 bases in frame from base 1. Systemically healthy Caucasian individuals from Russia, some 40 in total and aged about 6 to 90 years, were included as donors. Each donor gave about 10 milliliters of peripheral blood, drawn into EDTA-treated Vacutainer tubes. Ficoll-Paque density-gradient centrifugation was used to isolate PBMCs, with at least 7 million per sample. Total RNA, at least 6 micrograms per sample, was extracted from PBMCs with Trizol reagent. For every donor, flow cytometry on a PBMC aliquot measured the percentage of naive CD45RAhigh/CD27high T cells. The library was generated by 5' RACE. Instrument on record: Illumina HiSeq 2500. A second roughly 7 to 11 cycle PCR used a sample-barcoded 5' primer and a J-beta primer mix. A template-switch 5' adaptor carrying 12 random nucleotides introduced a unique molecular identifier onto each TCR beta cDNA molecule. Each sample yielded at least 2.5 million CDR3-containing paired-end reads. All of the RNA was converted into first-strand cDNA using the Mint cDNA synthesis kit, with a TRBC-specific oligonucleotide serving as the primer. All cDNA was treated with uracil-DNA glycosylase and then went through a first 18-cycle PCR with the universal primers M1SS and BC2_uni_R. As for how the authors treated the data: For normalization, 1 million high-quality reads, each with a distinct molecular identifier, were randomly selected from each sample. Instead of being binned into consensus sequences, reads with shared molecular identifiers were discarded. MiTCR, set to a Q25 quality threshold and the strictest error-elimination algorithm, was used for CDR3 identification, clonotype clustering and error correction. Lower-bound total TCR beta diversity was estimated with a nonparametric unseen species model using Euler transformation. TCRdb redid the processing of the public reads, applying fastp at Q25 and MiXCR, and retained in-frame beta chains. Rows matching on CDR3 protein sequence are summarized as one entry with the most common DNA and genes. The V and J calls shown here were made by TCRdb, not taken from the authors' results. In all, the sample holds approximately 580,000 distinct CDR3 sequences, and around 24% of those were seen once. The ten largest make up approximately 8.7% of the sample.

The data were also submitted as part of a second study, on T cells of mothers and their children. The second publication reports: Nine systemically healthy Caucasian individuals, comprising three mothers and their six children, were included as donors. cDNA synthesis consumed the entire amount of extracted RNA, loaded at approximately 1.6 ug RNA in each 15 ul reaction. In the second PCR, the M1S primer added sample barcodes and 2-4 random nucleotides. Over 10 million TCR beta CDR3 reads came from each mother, compared with approximately 3.1 million reads from each child. Thymic selection shapes the output of TCR recombination in a similar way in related and unrelated pairs, and inherited differences have a minor effect. Normalized repertoire overlap in related mother-child pairs was always slightly higher than in unrelated mother-child pairs, but the difference was never significant. No persistent microchimeric T cell clones were found, with a detection sensitivity of around 100 clones per million clonotypes. Deep NGS was used in the study to compare the TCR beta repertoires of mothers and children and to look for features that separate related mother-child pairs from unrelated individuals. On average, the children were approximately 11 +/- 4 years old, while the mothers were approximately 41 +/- 4 years old. After adapter ligation with NEBNext reagents, the libraries were sequenced on Illumina HiSeq 2000 with 100+100 nt paired-end reads. To prevent cross-contamination, the mother and child libraries were prepared a month apart and were sequenced in separate runs. For each donor, between about 500,000 and 2,100,000 distinct TCR beta clonotypes were identified. Naive TCR beta clonotypes were estimated from low-frequency clonotypes matched to each donor's FACS-determined naive share, without sorting.

Sequenced: blood. The chain was built from TRBV27 and TRBJ1-4; there is no confident call for the D gene. This clonotype originated in a boy between 10 and 17 years old in good health. The CDR3 reads CASSFFLWQPLAEKLFF. The bases read TGTGCCAGCAGTTTTTTTCTGTGGCAACCCTTAGCGGAAAAACTGTTTTTT.